This TCR beta chain comes out of a study of T cells in Graves' hyperthyroidism and ophthalmopathy. Researchers took RNA transcripts and amplified the TCR beta CDR3 regions from them. In the first-round RT-PCR of the TCR CDR3, the HTBI primer set was used. MiXCR, applied by TCRdb to the multiplex PCR reads, yields one record per CDR3 protein. The sample has around 350,000 distinct CDR3 sequences; approximately 17% are singletons. This clonotype was counted at least ten times. Germline V gives CDR1 MDHEN, CDR2 SYDVKM. V was pared by 4 bases and J by 2 bases, with 13 bases of the junction left unmatched. This CDR3 has 17 amino acids.

This TCR was sampled from a woman in her thirties with Graves' hyperthyroidism that later progressed to Graves' ophthalmopathy. The source material was blood. The gene calls are TRBV28 and TRBJ2-7, with 8 positions matching TRBD2. CDR3 nucleotides: TGTGCCAGCAGTTACCCGGGGGTAGCGGGGATCACCTACGAGCAGTACTTC. It is translated as CASSYPGVAGITYEQYF.